This TCR beta chain emerged from a study of cytomegalovirus exposure and HLA in healthy donors. In the PCR, 60 Vbeta and 13 Jbeta primers were used. TCRdb's copy holds only in-frame clones and misses some; the assay was immunoSEQ multiplex PCR. The data contain about 180,000 clones, less than 90% of them singletons. This CDR3 has 13 residues. This receptor was taken from a girl aged 10-17 years in good health and CMV-seropositive. V gene TRBV21-1 combines with J gene TRBJ2-1; TRBD1, the D gene given by the table, was not confirmed from the DNA. TRBV21-1 is a pseudogene. The source material was PBMCs. The CDR3 DNA is TGTGCTATACCGGGACAGGTAGGAGATGAGCAGTTCTTC. It yields the protein CAIPGQVGDEQFF.